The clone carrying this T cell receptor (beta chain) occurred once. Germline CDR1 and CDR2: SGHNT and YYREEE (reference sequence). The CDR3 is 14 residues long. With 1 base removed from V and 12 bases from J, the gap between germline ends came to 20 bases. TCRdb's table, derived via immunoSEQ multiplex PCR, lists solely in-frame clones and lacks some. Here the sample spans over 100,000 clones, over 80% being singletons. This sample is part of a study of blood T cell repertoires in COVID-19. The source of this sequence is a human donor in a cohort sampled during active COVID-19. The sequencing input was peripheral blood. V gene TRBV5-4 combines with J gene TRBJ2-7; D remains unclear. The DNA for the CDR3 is TGTGCCAGCAGCTTGCTCCCAGTCAGGCCAGTACTGTACTTC. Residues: CASSLLPVRPVLYF.